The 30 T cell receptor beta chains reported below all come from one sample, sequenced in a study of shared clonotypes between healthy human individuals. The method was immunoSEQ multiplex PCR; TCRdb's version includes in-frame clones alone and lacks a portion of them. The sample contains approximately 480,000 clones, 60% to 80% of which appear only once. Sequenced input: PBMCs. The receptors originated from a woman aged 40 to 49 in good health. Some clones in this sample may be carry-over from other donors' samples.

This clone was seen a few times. The CDR3, as DNA: TGCGCCAGCAGCTTGTCCGGGACAGCATATGGCTACACCTTC. Translating it yields CASSLSGTAYGYTF. V usage is TRBV5-1 and J usage is TRBJ1-2; 7 positions agree with TRBD1. Trimming at V came to 1 base and at J to 5 bases, leaving 5 bases not matched to a gene. Germline CDR1 and CDR2: SGHRS and YFSETQ. The CDR3 runs 14 residues.

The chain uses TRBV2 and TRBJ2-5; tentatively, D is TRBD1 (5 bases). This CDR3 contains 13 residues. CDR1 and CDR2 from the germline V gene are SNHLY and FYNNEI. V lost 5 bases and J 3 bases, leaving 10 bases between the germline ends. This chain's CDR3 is CASSKGIKETQYF. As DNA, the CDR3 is TGTGCCAGCAGTAAGGGGATCAAAGAGACCCAGTACTTC. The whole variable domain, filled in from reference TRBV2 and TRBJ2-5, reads EPEVTQTPSHQVTQMGQEVILRCVPISNHLYFYWYRQILGQKVEFLVSFYNNEISEKSEIFDDQFSVERPDGSNFTLKIRSTKLEDSAMYFCASSKGIKETQYFGPGTRLLVL.

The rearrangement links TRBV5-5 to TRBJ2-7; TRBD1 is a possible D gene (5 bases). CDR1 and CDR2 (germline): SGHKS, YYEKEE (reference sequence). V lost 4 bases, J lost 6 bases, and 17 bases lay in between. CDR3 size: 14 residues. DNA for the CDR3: TGTGCCAGCAGCAAGGGGCGCGCGCTTCTCGAGCAGTACTTC. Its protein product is CASSKGRALLEQYF.

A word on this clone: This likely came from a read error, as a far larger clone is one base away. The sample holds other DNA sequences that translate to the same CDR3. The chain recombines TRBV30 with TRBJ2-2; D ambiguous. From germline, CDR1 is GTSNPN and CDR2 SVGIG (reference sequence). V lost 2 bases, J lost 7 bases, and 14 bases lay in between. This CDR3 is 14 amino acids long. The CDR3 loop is CAWSRVGLYGELFF. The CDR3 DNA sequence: TGTGCCTGGAGTAGGGTAGGGTTGTACGGGGAGCTGTTTTTT.

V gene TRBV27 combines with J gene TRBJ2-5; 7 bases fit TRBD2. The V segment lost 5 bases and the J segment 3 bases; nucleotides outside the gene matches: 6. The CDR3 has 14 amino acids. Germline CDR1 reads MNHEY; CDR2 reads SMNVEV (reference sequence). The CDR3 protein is CASSRIGLEETQYF. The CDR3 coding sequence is TGTGCCAGCAGTAGGATCGGACTAGAAGAGACCCAGTACTTC.

CDR3 DNA sequence: TGTGCCAGCGGACAGGGGATAGGGTATGGCTACACCTTC. It specifies CASGQGIGYGYTF. The chain carries TRBV2 and TRBJ1-2, with 9 bases aligning to TRBD1. This CDR3 spans 13 amino acids. The V gene end was trimmed by 8 bases and the J gene end by 5 bases; junction bases not matched to a gene: 6. Germline V gene sequence: CDR1 SNHLY, CDR2 FYNNEI.

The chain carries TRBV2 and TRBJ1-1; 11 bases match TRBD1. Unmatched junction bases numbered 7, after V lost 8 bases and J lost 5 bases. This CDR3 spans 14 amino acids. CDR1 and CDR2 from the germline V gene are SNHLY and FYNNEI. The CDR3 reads CASGQGAFRTEAFF. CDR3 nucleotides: TGTGCCAGCGGACAGGGGGCCTTTAGGACTGAAGCTTTCTTT.

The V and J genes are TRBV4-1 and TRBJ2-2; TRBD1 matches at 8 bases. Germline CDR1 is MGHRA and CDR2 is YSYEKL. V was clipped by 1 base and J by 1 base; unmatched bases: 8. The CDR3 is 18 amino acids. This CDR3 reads CASSQGRTGTQNTGELFF. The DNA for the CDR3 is TGCGCCAGCAGCCAAGGGAGGACAGGGACCCAGAACACCGGGGAGCTGTTTTTT.

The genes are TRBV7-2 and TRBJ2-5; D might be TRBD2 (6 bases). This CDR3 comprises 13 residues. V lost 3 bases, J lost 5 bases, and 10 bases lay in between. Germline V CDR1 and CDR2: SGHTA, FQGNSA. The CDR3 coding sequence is TGTGCCAGCAGCTTGAGGAGGGTCGAGACCCAGTACTTC. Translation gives CASSLRRVETQYF.

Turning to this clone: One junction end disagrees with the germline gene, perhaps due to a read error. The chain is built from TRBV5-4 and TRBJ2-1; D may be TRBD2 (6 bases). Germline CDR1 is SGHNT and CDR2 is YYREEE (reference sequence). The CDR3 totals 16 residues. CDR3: CASTLRPGASYNEQFF. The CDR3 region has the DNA TGTGCCAGCACCTTGAGACCGGGAGCGTCCTACAATGAGCAGTTCTTC.

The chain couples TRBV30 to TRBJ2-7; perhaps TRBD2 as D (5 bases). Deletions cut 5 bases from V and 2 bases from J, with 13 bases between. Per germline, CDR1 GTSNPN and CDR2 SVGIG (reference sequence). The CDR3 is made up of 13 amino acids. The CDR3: CAWSADQAYEQYF. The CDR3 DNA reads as TGTGCCTGGTCAGCGGACCAGGCCTACGAGCAGTACTTC.

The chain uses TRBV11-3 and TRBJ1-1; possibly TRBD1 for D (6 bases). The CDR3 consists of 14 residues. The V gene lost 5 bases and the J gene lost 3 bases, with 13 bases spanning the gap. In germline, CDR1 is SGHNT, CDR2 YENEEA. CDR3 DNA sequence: TGTGCCAGCAGCCTGAGGGGGGGGGACACTGAAGCTTTCTTT. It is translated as CASSLRGGDTEAFF.

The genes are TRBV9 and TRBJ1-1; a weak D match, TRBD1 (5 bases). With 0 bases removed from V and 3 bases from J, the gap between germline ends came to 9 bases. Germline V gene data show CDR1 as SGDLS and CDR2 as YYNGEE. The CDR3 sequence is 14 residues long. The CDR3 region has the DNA TGTGCCAGCAGCGTAGCCGGGACGGACACTGAAGCTTTCTTT. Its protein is CASSVAGTDTEAFF.

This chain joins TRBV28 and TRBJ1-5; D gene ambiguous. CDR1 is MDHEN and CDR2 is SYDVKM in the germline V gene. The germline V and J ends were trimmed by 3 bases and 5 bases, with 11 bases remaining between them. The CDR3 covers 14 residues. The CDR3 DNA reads TGTGCCAGCAGTTTCTTTCGGAATCATCAGCCCCAGCATTTT. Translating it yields CASSFFRNHQPQHF.

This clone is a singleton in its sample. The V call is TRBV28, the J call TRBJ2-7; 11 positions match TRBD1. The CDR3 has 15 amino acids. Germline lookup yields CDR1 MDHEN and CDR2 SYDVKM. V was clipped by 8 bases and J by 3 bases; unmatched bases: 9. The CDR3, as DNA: TGTGCCAGCCGGGAAGCGGGACAGGGGGACTACGAGCAGTACTTC. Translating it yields CASREAGQGDYEQYF.

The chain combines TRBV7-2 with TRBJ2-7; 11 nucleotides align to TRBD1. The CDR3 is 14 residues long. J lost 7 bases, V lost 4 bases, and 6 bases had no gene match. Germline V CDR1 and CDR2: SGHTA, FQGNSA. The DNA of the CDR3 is TGTGCCAGCAGCTACGGGACAGGGGGATCGGAGCAGTACTTC. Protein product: CASSYGTGGSEQYF.

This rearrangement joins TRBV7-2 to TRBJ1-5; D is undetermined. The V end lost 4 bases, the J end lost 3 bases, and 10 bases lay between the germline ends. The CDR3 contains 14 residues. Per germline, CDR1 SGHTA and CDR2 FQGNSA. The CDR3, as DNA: TGTGCCAGCAGCTCCCCGGGAGTCAATCAGCCCCAGCATTTT. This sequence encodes CASSSPGVNQPQHF.

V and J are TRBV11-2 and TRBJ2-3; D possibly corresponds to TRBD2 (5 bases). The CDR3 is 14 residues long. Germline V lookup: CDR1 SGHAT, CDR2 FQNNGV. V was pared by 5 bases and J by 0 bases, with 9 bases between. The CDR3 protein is CASSPQRSTDTQYF. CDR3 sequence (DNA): TGTGCCAGCAGCCCCCAGCGGAGCACAGATACGCAGTATTTT.

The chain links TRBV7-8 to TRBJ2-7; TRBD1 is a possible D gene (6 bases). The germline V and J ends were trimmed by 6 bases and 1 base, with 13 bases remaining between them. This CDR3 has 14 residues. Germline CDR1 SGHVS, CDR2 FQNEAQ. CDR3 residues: CASSPNRESYEQYF. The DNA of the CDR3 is TGTGCCAGCAGTCCTAACAGGGAATCCTACGAGCAGTACTTC.

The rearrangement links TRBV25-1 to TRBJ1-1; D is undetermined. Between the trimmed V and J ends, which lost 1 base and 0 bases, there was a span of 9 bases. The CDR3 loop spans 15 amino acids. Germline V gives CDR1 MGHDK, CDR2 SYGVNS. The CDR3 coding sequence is TGTGCCAGCAGTGAATCTGGCAGCATGAACACTGAAGCTTTCTTT. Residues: CASSESGSMNTEAFF.

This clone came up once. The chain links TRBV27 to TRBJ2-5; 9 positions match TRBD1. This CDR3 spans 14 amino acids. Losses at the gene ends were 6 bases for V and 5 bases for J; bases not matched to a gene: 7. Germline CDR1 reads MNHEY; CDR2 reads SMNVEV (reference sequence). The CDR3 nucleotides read TGTGCCAGCAGGCTAAGGGACAGGGACGAGACCCAGTACTTC. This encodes CASRLRDRDETQYF.

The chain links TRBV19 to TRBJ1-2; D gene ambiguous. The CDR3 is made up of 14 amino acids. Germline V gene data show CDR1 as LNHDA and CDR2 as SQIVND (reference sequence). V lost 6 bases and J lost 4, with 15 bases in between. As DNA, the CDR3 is TGTGCCAGTAGCCCCAGAGTTCCGGGCTATGGCTACACCTTC. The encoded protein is CASSPRVPGYGYTF.

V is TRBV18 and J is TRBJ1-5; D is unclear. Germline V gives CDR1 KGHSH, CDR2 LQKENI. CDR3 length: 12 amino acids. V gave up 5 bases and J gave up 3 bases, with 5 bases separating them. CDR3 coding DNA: TGTGCCAGCTCAGCCTACAATCAGCCCCAGCATTTT. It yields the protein CASSAYNQPQHF. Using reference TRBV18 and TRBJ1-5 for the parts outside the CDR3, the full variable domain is NAGVMQNPRHLVRRRGQEARLRCSPMKGHSHVYWYRQLPEEGLKFMVYLQKENIIDESGMPKERFSAEFPKEGPSILRIQQVVRGDSAAYFCASSAYNQPQHFGDGTRLSIL.

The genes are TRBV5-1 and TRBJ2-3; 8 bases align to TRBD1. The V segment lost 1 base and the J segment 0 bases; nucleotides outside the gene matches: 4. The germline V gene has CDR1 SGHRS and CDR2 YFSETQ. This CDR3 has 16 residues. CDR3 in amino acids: CASSLQGALSTDTQYF. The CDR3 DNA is TGCGCCAGCAGCTTGCAGGGGGCGCTGAGCACAGATACGCAGTATTTT.

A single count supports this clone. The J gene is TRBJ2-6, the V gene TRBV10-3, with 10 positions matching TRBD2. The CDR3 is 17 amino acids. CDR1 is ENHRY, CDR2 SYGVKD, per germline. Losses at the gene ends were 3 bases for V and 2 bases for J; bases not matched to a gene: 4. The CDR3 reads CAISEVAGGTGANVLTF. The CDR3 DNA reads TGTGCCATCAGTGAAGTAGCGGGAGGAACTGGGGCCAACGTCCTGACTTTC.

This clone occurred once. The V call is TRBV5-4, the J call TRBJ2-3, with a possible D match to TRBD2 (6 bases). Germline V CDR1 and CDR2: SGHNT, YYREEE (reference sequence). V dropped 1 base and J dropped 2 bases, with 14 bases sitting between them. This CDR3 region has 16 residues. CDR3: CASSLWGSGVTDTQYF. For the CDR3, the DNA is TGTGCCAGCAGCTTGTGGGGGTCGGGGGTCACAGATACGCAGTATTTT.

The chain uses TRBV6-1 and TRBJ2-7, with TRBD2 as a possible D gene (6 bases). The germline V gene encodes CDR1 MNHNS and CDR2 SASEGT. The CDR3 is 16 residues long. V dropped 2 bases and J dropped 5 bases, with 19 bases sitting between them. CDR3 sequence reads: CASSERVTGGVDEQYF. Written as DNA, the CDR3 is TGTGCCAGCAGTGAAAGGGTAACCGGCGGGGTTGACGAGCAGTACTTC.

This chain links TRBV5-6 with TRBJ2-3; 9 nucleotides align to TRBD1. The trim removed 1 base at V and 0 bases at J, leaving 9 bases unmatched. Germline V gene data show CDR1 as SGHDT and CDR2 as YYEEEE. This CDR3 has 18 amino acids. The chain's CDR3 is CASSLTSLTGGSTDTQYF. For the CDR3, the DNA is TGTGCCAGCAGCTTGACCTCCTTGACAGGGGGTAGCACAGATACGCAGTATTTT.

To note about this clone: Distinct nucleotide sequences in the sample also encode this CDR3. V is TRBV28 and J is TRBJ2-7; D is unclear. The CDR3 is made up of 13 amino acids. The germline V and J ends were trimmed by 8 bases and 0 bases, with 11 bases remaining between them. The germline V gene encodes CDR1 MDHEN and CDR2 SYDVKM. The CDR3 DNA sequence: TGTGCCAGCTCCCCGCCAAGCTCCTACGAGCAGTACTTC. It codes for CASSPPSSYEQYF.

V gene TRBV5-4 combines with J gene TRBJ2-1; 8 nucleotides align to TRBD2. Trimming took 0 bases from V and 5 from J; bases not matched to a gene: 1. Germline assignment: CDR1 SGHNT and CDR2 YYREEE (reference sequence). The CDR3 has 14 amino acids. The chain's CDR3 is CASSLAGGHNEQFF. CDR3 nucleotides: TGTGCCAGCAGCTTGGCGGGGGGGCACAATGAGCAGTTCTTC.